The sequence of this T cell receptor beta chain was determined in a study of T cell changes during pregnancy in multiple sclerosis. Sequencing was performed with immunoSEQ multiplex PCR; in TCRdb, only in-frame clones are kept and a portion is missing. Of 56,000 or so clones in the sample, roughly nine tenths were seen once. This CDR3 has 15 residues. J gave up 5 bases and V 5 bases, and 7 bases lay outside the gene matches. Per germline, CDR1 SGHTA and CDR2 FQGNSA. This sequence originates from a female donor in good health, enrolled as a control in a pregnancy study. The sequenced sample was peripheral blood, obtained in the first trimester of pregnancy. This sequence joins TRBV7-2 and TRBJ1-5; 9 nucleotides align to TRBD1. CDR3 nucleotides: TGTGCCAGCAGCAGGCGGACAGGGGACGATCAGCCCCAGCATTTT. As protein: CASSRRTGDDQPQHF.